This TCR beta chain came from a study of T-cell memory formation after mild COVID-19. Study in general: Largely, the TCR clusters proved donor specific. Study conclusions and caveats: Some SARS-CoV-2-responding clones were already detected in memory before infection. Day 15 to 85 contracting clones showed balanced CD4/CD8; day 15 to 37 expanders favored CD4+.

V dropped 4 bases and J dropped 5 bases, with 14 bases sitting between them. Germline CDR1 is MNHEY and CDR2 is SVGEGT. The CDR3 extends over 14 amino acids. TCRdb redid the calling of the 5' RACE reads with MiXCR, one entry per CDR3 protein. The top ten clones hold 40% to 45% of a sample with tens of thousands of distinct CDR3 sequences, 25% to 35% of them seen once. This clonotype showed up just a few times. The antigen is not known. The TCR comes from a man between 18 and 29 years old who had mild COVID-19 (a few samples of this study predate the infection). Cell type and time point are not known. The chain joins TRBV6-2 or TRBV6-3 to TRBJ1-1; no firm D call. Sample: PBMCs or a T cell subset sorted from them (not recorded which). This CDR3 is CASSFPGLRTEAFF. The CDR3 DNA reads as TGTGCCAGCAGTTTCCCCGGCTTGAGGACTGAAGCTTTCTTT.